This TCR beta chain is drawn from a study of early T cells in non-severe SARS-CoV-2 infection. This CDR3 contains 14 residues. Germline-derived CDR1 and CDR2 are SGDLS and YYNGEE. V shed 2 bases and J 3 bases; nucleotides not matched to a gene: 3. Individual cDNA molecules each received unique molecular identifiers attached to them. TCRdb independently ran MiXCR on the 5' RACE reads; one entry per CDR3 protein. The data hold tens of thousands of distinct CDR3 sequences, with 8.5% to 10% observed a single time. The clonotype was recovered from an adult who was a healthcare worker with PCR-confirmed SARS-CoV-2 infection or an uninfected control (not recorded which). The V call is TRBV9, the J call TRBJ2-7; 9 nucleotides line up with TRBD1. The specimen sequenced was whole blood. CDR3 sequence reads: CASSVGGQGYEQYF. CDR3 nucleotides: TGTGCCAGCAGCGTCGGGGGACAGGGCTACGAGCAGTACTTC. The whole variable domain, filled in from reference TRBV9 and TRBJ2-7, reads DSGVTQTPKHLITATGQRVTLRCSPRSGDLSVYWYQQSLDQGLQFLIQYYNGEERAKGNILERFSAQQFPDLHSELNLSSLELGDSALYFCASSVGGQGYEQYFGPGTRLTVT.